The present TCR beta chain was sequenced within a study of shared clonotypes between healthy human individuals. Points from the study as a whole: Blood alone was sampled, and tissue repertoires likely differ. Clonotype sharing across a few donors was observed for around 5% of naive CD4 clonotypes.

Some clones are missing from TCRdb's copy, which holds only in-frame ones; the method was immunoSEQ multiplex PCR. The table records about 1.9 million clones, over 85% of them present only once. Positive CCR7 selection of CD45RO-negative cells yielded the naive CD8 cells, and terminally differentiated effector memory CD45RA+ cells were excluded. In regard to this clone: Its antigen is undetermined.

J was trimmed by 6 bases and V by 4 bases; bases with no gene match: 13. Germline CDR1 SEHNR, CDR2 FQNEAQ (reference sequence). The CDR3 spans 16 residues. The chain joins TRBV7-9 to TRBJ2-3; 7 bases align to TRBD1. The sequencing input was naive CD8+ T cells from PBMCs. The sequence came from a man aged 18 to 29 in good health. Some clones in this sample may be carry-over from other donors' samples. CDR3 DNA: TGTGCCAGCAGCTCCAACAGGGGAACGGTCGTCGATACGCAGTATTTT. It yields the protein CASSSNRGTVVDTQYF.